The 18 T cell receptor beta chains below were found in one sample sequenced in a study of response to subunit inactivated influenza vaccine. TCRdb re-called the RT-PCR reads through MiXCR, storing one row per CDR3 protein. The sample contains about 570,000 distinct CDR3 sequences, roughly 12% of which appear only once. These data were also reused for a study on T cells expressing NK-cell markers. That paper adds: UMI-tagged 5'RACE template switching yielded the TCR beta cDNA.

The source was PBMCs from blood, collected on the day of vaccination. The receptors were gathered from a man between 50 and 59 years old who received an inactivated influenza vaccine.

The V call is TRBV5-1, the J call TRBJ2-7, with D unresolved. This CDR3 spans 15 amino acids. CDR1 SGHRS and CDR2 YFSETQ come from the germline V gene. Trimming stripped 0 bases from V and 0 bases from J, with 10 bases between. The chain's CDR3 is CASSLDGVSSYEQYF. For the CDR3, the DNA is TGCGCCAGCAGCTTGGATGGGGTGAGCTCCTACGAGCAGTACTTC.

The sample holds a few counts of this clonotype. This sequence joins TRBV28 and TRBJ1-5, with TRBD1 identical over 8 bases. V shed 7 bases, J shed 7 bases, and the junction held 15 bases outside the gene matches. Per germline, CDR1 MDHEN and CDR2 SYDVKM. The CDR3 runs 16 residues. In nucleotides, the CDR3 is TGTGCCAGCAAAACCCATCTGCAGGGGGCTTTGCAGCCCCAGCATTTT. It translates to CASKTHLQGALQPQHF.

This clonotype was detected ten times or more. The chain employs TRBV20-1 and TRBJ2-7; D is possibly TRBD2 (5 bases). CDR3 length equals 14 residues. Germline lookup yields CDR1 DFQATT and CDR2 SNEGSKA (reference sequence). Trimming took off 3 bases at V and 2 bases at J, with 14 bases between the two ends. The CDR3 loop is CSAREVQATYEQYF. The CDR3 DNA is TGCAGTGCTAGGGAGGTCCAAGCCACCTACGAGCAGTACTTC.

This clonotype has at least ten counts. This chain joins TRBV24-1 and TRBJ1-5; D is unresolved. The length of the CDR3 is 13 residues. CDR1 KGHDR and CDR2 SFDVKD come from the germline V gene. V lost 5 bases and J lost 1, with 5 bases in between. The chain's CDR3 is CATSVGSNQPQHF. CDR3 DNA: TGTGCCACCAGTGTCGGGAGCAATCAGCCCCAGCATTTT.

This clonotype appeared many times. The chain couples TRBV28 to TRBJ2-5, with D perhaps being TRBD1 or TRBD2 (7 bases each). The CDR3 sequence is 16 residues long. Germline V CDR1 and CDR2: MDHEN, SYDVKM. Trimming removed 2 bases at V and 5 bases at J, with 18 bases between. CDR3 DNA: TGTGCCAGCAGTTTACAGGGGGGGGGCCGCCGGGAGACCCAGTACTTC. It specifies CASSLQGGGRRETQYF.

This clonotype appeared a few times. The genes are TRBV15 and TRBJ2-7; the match to TRBD2 covers 8 bases. The CDR3 is made up of 16 amino acids. Unmatched junction bases numbered 10, after V lost 0 bases and J lost 6 bases. The germline gives CDR1 LNHNV, CDR2 YYDKDF (reference sequence). The CDR3 loop is CATSRDRGSSGTEQYF. CDR3 DNA sequence: TGTGCCACCAGCAGAGATCGTGGGAGTAGCGGGACCGAGCAGTACTTC.

The rearrangement joins TRBV5-1 to TRBJ2-2; tentatively, D is TRBD2 (6 bases). The CDR3 length is 14 residues. V was pared by 0 bases and J by 9 bases, with 12 bases between. Per the germline V gene, CDR1 is SGHRS and CDR2 is YFSETQ. The CDR3 loop is CASSLGGAARELFF. In DNA, the CDR3 is TGCGCCAGCAGCTTGGGCGGGGCCGCCCGGGAGCTGTTTTTT.

A few counts support this clonotype. CDR3 coding DNA: TGCGCCAGCAGCTTGGGAGGGACTAGTTCCGGGGAGCTGTTTTTT. Translation gives CASSLGGTSSGELFF. The chain links TRBV5-1 to TRBJ2-2, with 8 bases identical to TRBD2. Germline lookup yields CDR1 SGHRS and CDR2 YFSETQ. The CDR3 contains 15 residues. V trimming: 0 bases; J trimming: 6 bases; junction bases outside the gene matches: 4.

The chain has TRBV20-1 and TRBJ1-2; possible D gene TRBD1, 6 bases. Germline lookup yields CDR1 DFQATT and CDR2 SNEGSKA (reference sequence). This CDR3 contains 12 residues. V was shortened by 6 bases and J by 7 bases, with 15 bases between the two germline ends. The CDR3 nucleotides read TGCAGTGCCTCCCCACAGGGCGGTGGCTACACCTTC. Translation: CSASPQGGGYTF.

This clonotype was counted only a few times. This sequence joins TRBV7-3 and TRBJ2-3, with a tentative D call TRBD2 (7 bases). CDR1 and CDR2 from the germline V gene are SGHTA and FQGTGA. The CDR3 spans 15 residues. Between the trimmed V and J ends, which lost 6 bases and 3 bases, there was a span of 16 bases. CDR3: CASSQTGGATDTQYF. In DNA, the CDR3 is TGTGCCAGCAGTCAAACGGGGGGCGCGACAGATACGCAGTATTTT. Full variable domain (remainder filled in from reference TRBV7-3 and TRBJ2-3): GAGVSQTPSNKVTEKGKYVELRCDPISGHTALYWYRQSLGQGPEFLIYFQGTGAADDSGLPNDRFFAVRPEGSVSTLKIQRTERGDSAVYLCASSQTGGATDTQYFGPGTRLTVL.

This clonotype came up many times. This chain uses TRBV30 with TRBJ2-7; D ambiguous. Trimming cost V 3 bases and J 4 bases, with 22 bases left between them. The CDR3 runs to 16 residues. CDR1 and CDR2 from the germline V gene are GTSNPN and SVGIG (reference sequence). CDR3 DNA sequence: TGTGCCTGGAGACTGACCTACTCGTTCGTCGGGTACGAGCAGTACTTC. Translated: CAWRLTYSFVGYEQYF.

This clonotype was seen ten or more times. This rearrangement joins TRBV12-3 or TRBV12-4 to TRBJ1-2; D is uncertain. The CDR3 sequence is 13 residues long. V lost 5 bases, J lost 2 bases, and 9 bases lay in between. CDR3 DNA sequence: TGTGCCAGCAGTCTCTCTCGGAACTATGGCTACACCTTC. This gives the protein CASSLSRNYGYTF.

The V and J genes are TRBV11-2 and TRBJ2-3, with 9 bases identical to TRBD2. Germline trimming cut 3 bases from V and 1 base from J; bases unmatched to any gene: 11. This CDR3 region has 18 residues. The germline CDR1 and CDR2 sequences are SGHAT and FQNNGV. CDR3 amino acids: CASSFGGAGGLGTDTQYF. The CDR3 DNA follows: TGTGCCAGCAGCTTCGGTGGCGCGGGGGGGCTTGGCACAGATACGCAGTATTTT.

This clonotype came up many times. The gene calls are TRBV7-9 and TRBJ1-6, with D unclear. Trimming left V 4 bases short and J 8 bases short, with 21 bases between. CDR1 and CDR2 (germline): SEHNR, FQNEAQ (reference sequence). CDR3 size: 17 residues. Written as DNA, the CDR3 is TGTGCCAGCAGCTCCAAACTCGGGAGGGAGGGTCATTCACCCCTCCACTTT. This translates into CASSSKLGREGHSPLHF.

The chain couples TRBV2 to TRBJ1-2, with a tentative D call TRBD1 (5 bases). Trimming removed 8 bases at V and 1 base at J, with 8 bases between. The CDR3 contains 12 residues. Germline CDR1 is SNHLY and CDR2 is FYNNEI. CDR3 nucleotides: TGTGCCAGCCGGGACCTTAACTATGGCTACACCTTC. It codes for CASRDLNYGYTF. The full variable domain, rest sourced from reference TRBV2 and TRBJ1-2, is EPEVTQTPSHQVTQMGQEVILRCVPISNHLYFYWYRQILGQKVEFLVSFYNNEISEKSEIFDDQFSVERPDGSNFTLKIRSTKLEDSAMYFCASRDLNYGYTFGSGTRLTVV.

The V and J genes are TRBV3-1 and TRBJ2-5, with 10 bases aligning to TRBD2. The germline V gene has CDR1 LGHDT and CDR2 YNNKEL (reference sequence). This CDR3 is built from 17 residues. J lost 4 bases, V lost 3 bases, and 11 bases had no gene match. CDR3 DNA: TGTGCCAGCAGCCATTCCAGGGAACTAGCGGGAACAGAGACCCAGTACTTC. Amino acid sequence: CASSHSRELAGTETQYF.

The gene calls are TRBV20-1 and TRBJ1-4; D not certain. Germline CDR1 is DFQATT and CDR2 is SNEGSKA (reference sequence). V was cut by 6 bases and J by 8 bases, with 16 bases left in between. This CDR3 spans 13 amino acids. For the CDR3, the DNA is TGCAGTGCACGGGGAACTCCAGGAGAAAAACTGTTTTTT. Translating gives CSARGTPGEKLFF.

The V gene is TRBV5-5, the J gene TRBJ2-7; 7 positions agree with TRBD1. In germline, CDR1 is SGHKS, CDR2 YYEKEE (reference sequence). The junction had 10 bases not matched to a gene; V was cut back by 2 bases and J by 5 bases. The CDR3 extends over 15 amino acids. CDR3: CASSFPMTGRDEQYF. For the CDR3, the DNA is TGTGCCAGCAGCTTCCCCATGACAGGGCGGGACGAGCAGTACTTC.